The T cell receptor (beta chain) under discussion was sequenced for a study of T cells in Graves' hyperthyroidism and ophthalmopathy. To note about this clonotype: The antigen is unknown.

Using RNA transcripts as the source, TCR beta CDR3 regions were amplified. HTBI primers were used for first-round RT-PCR of the TCR CDR3. A single record per CDR3 protein comes from TCRdb applying MiXCR to the multiplex PCR reads. The sample consists of more than 250,000 distinct CDR3 sequences, roughly 15% of them appearing once. Trimming removed 3 bases from V and 5 bases from J; junction bases left unmatched: 12. Germline V CDR1 and CDR2: MNHGY, SVAAGI. This CDR3 region has 16 residues. Overall study findings and caveats: Ophthalmopathy was told apart from stable hyperthyroidism by a 13 V-J model.

The TCR comes from a woman in her fifties or sixties with Graves' hyperthyroidism that later progressed to Graves' ophthalmopathy. Sequenced material: blood. The rearrangement joins TRBV6-9 to TRBJ1-1, with 7 bases fitting TRBD1. CDR3 amino acids: CASSYVGGASGTEAFF. In nucleotides, the CDR3 is TGTGCCAGCAGTTACGTAGGGGGCGCATCGGGAACTGAAGCTTTCTTT.